This entry is about one T cell receptor beta chain. This sample is part of a study of cytomegalovirus exposure and HLA in healthy donors. PCR employed 60 Vbeta and 13 Jbeta primers. Libraries were prepared by immunoSEQ multiplex PCR; TCRdb keeps only in-frame clonotypes and omits some of them. This table has 170,000 or so clones, 79% appearing once. There are 15 residues in the CDR3. Germline loops: CDR1 MNHEY, CDR2 SMNVEV (reference sequence). J gave up 7 bases and V 4 bases, and 11 bases lay outside the gene matches. This TCR was sampled from a woman between 35 and 50 years old in good health and CMV-seronegative. The rearrangement links TRBV27 to TRBJ2-3; TRBD2 aligns across 7 bases. Sequencing was carried out using PBMCs. The chain's CDR3 is CASSYMGLKSHTQYF. Written as DNA, the CDR3 is TGTGCCAGCAGTTATATGGGACTAAAGAGTCATACGCAGTATTTT.